This T cell receptor (beta chain) is from a study of T cells after yellow fever vaccination. The CDR3 has 15 amino acids. The V gene's germline CDR1 is SGHTA and CDR2 FQGNSA. V shed 3 bases, J shed 2 bases, and the junction held 5 bases outside the gene matches. This clonotype occurred a few times. TCRdb redid the calling of the 5' RACE reads with MiXCR, one entry per CDR3 protein. The table lists about 510,000 distinct CDR3 sequences, just over 20% of them singletons. The specimen was PBMCs, collected around 3 weeks after the first yellow fever vaccination. The rearrangement uses TRBV7-2 and TRBJ2-5, with TRBD2 identical over 8 bases. This TCR came from a man aged 18 to 30 who received the YFV17D yellow fever vaccine. The CDR3 reads CASSFPGGNQETQYF. The CDR3 bases are TGTGCCAGCAGCTTCCCGGGGGGGAATCAAGAGACCCAGTACTTC.